The clone carrying this TCR beta chain was detected many times. Antigen: not known. Genomic DNA templated the TCR beta VDJ and CDR3 profiling. TCRdb called the reads again in MiXCR, with one record for every CDR3 protein. The data show more than 150,000 distinct CDR3 sequences, around 47% seen once. For sequencing, patients were chosen who had shown expansion of CD8+CD57+ cells by flow cytometry. All patients had severe acquired aplastic anemia. By the time of blood sampling, patients had still received no therapy. The germline V gene has CDR1 DFQATT and CDR2 SNEGSKA (reference sequence). This CDR3 comprises 14 residues. V shed 5 bases, J shed 1 base, and the junction held 4 bases outside the gene matches. The data were taken from a study of CD8+CD57+ T cells in acquired aplastic anemia. Study conclusions and caveats: For CD8+ Simpson's diversity, patients and controls showed no significant difference. About 29 sequences, all CD8+ CDR3, were shared between patients and controls.

Specimen: sorted CD4+, CD8+, or CD8+CD57+ T cells (not recorded which) from PBMCs. This receptor was identified in a human donor with aplastic anemia. The chain joins TRBV20-1 to TRBJ2-1, with 8 bases lining up with TRBD2. CDR3: CSARGLASYNEQFF. The CDR3 DNA sequence: TGCAGTGCTCGTGGACTAGCTTCCTACAATGAGCAGTTCTTC.